A single sample is the source of the 10 T cell receptor beta chains below, sequenced in a study of beta chain features in type 1 diabetes. General study points: Type 1 diabetes patients had TCRB CDR3s that were shorter (moderately but significantly so) in all four CD4+ subsets.

Of the isolated RNA, all was reverse transcribed, and so the sequenced material was expressed TCRB transcripts. The method was immunoSEQ multiplex PCR; TCRdb's version includes in-frame clones alone and lacks a portion of them. The sample has roughly 180,000 clones, approximately 8% seen once. No antigen has been identified for these receptors. The sample was central memory CD4+ T cells from blood. The receptors were sampled from a man younger than 30 with type 1 diabetes.

The table lists this clone with a few counts. This sequence joins TRBV23-1 and TRBJ2-1, with D uncertain. TRBV23-1 is placed among ORFs of uncertain function. Trimming stripped 0 bases from V and 0 bases from J, with 12 bases between. CDR3 length: 17 amino acids. The CDR3 nucleotides read TGCGCCAGCAGTCAATCGGTCGAGAAACCCTCCTACAATGAGCAGTTCTTC. It yields the protein CASSQSVEKPSYNEQFF.

A few counts support this clone. The rearrangement uses TRBV28 and TRBJ1-5; 11 nucleotides agree with TRBD1. This CDR3 region has 16 residues. CDR1 and CDR2 from the germline V gene are MDHEN and SYDVKM. Trimming at V came to 8 bases and at J to 2 bases, leaving 8 bases not matched to a gene. The chain's CDR3 is CASAGTGGIGNQPQHF. The CDR3 nucleotides are TGTGCCAGCGCCGGGACAGGGGGGATTGGCAATCAGCCCCAGCATTTT.

V gene TRBV28 combines with J gene TRBJ1-2, with D possibly being TRBD1 (5 bases). Germline assignment: CDR1 MDHEN and CDR2 SYDVKM. Trimming cost V 6 bases and J 7 bases, with 9 bases left between them. This CDR3 spans 11 amino acids. CDR3 sequence reads: CASSPGFGYTF. In nucleotides, the CDR3 is TGTGCCAGCAGCCCAGGGTTTGGCTACACCTTC.

This clone has more than one count but fewer than ten. This chain links TRBV7-2 with TRBJ1-2; the D is unclear. Trimming stripped 2 bases from V and 6 bases from J, with 13 bases between. The CDR3 is 14 residues long. Germline loops: CDR1 SGHTA, CDR2 FQGNSA. The CDR3 sequence: CASSLYEPEDGYTF. The CDR3 nucleotides are TGTGCCAGCAGCTTATACGAGCCGGAGGATGGCTACACCTTC.

The rearrangement joins TRBV28 to TRBJ2-7, with D unclear. Germline assignment: CDR1 MDHEN and CDR2 SYDVKM. Deletions cut 1 base from V and 2 bases from J, with 3 bases between. The CDR3 sequence is 12 residues long. CDR3 DNA: TGTGCCAGCAGTTTATCAACCTACGAGCAGTACTTC. It codes for CASSLSTYEQYF.

DNA of the CDR3: TGTGCCTCCGCCAGGGGTCGCGGCCAGCCCCAGCATTTT. Translated, it gives CASARGRGQPQHF. The chain recombines TRBV30 with TRBJ1-5, with a weak D call TRBD1 (6 bases). This CDR3 has 13 residues. Deletions cut 7 bases from V and 7 bases from J, with 17 bases between. Germline V gives CDR1 GTSNPN, CDR2 SVGIG (reference sequence).

The rearrangement uses TRBV19 and TRBJ2-1, with D perhaps matching TRBD1 (5 bases). The V gene's germline CDR1 is LNHDA and CDR2 SQIVND (reference sequence). This CDR3 has 17 residues. V lost 5 bases and J lost 0, with 17 bases in between. The CDR3 DNA sequence: TGTGCCAGTAGTGTGGGATACAGGTTACCCTCCTACAATGAGCAGTTCTTC. Amino acids: CASSVGYRLPSYNEQFF.

This clone has more than one count but fewer than ten. The rearrangement joins TRBV5-1 to TRBJ2-5; 10 nucleotides match TRBD2. The CDR3 runs 16 residues. With 2 bases clipped from V and 1 base from J, the junction kept 5 bases outside the gene matches. Per the germline V gene, CDR1 is SGHRS and CDR2 is YFSETQ. This CDR3 is CASSFNPSGGQETQYF. The CDR3 DNA reads as TGCGCCAGCAGCTTTAATCCTAGCGGGGGCCAAGAGACCCAGTACTTC. Variable domain in full (rest from reference TRBV5-1 and TRBJ2-5): KAGVTQTPRYLIKTRGQQVTLSCSPISGHRSVSWYQQTPGQGLQFLFEYFSETQRNKGNFPGRFSGRQFSNSRSEMNVSTLELGDSALYLCASSFNPSGGQETQYFGPGTRLLVL.

V usage is TRBV2 and J usage is TRBJ1-1; 12 bases agree with TRBD1. The CDR3 extends over 14 amino acids. With V trimmed by 9 bases and J by 11 bases, 13 bases remained unmatched. Germline lookup yields CDR1 SNHLY and CDR2 FYNNEI. The CDR3 DNA reads TGTGCCAGTTCAGGGACAGGGGGCGTGCATGGTGCTTTCTTT. Translated: CASSGTGGVHGAFF.

The V gene is TRBV5-1, the J gene TRBJ2-3, with 7 bases lining up with TRBD2. The CDR3 extends over 14 amino acids. The germline V gene encodes CDR1 SGHRS and CDR2 YFSETQ. Trimming took 4 bases from V and 4 from J; bases not matched to a gene: 6. In nucleotides, the CDR3 is TGCGCCAGCAGCACGGGACTATTCCCAGATACGCAGTATTTT. This gives the protein CASSTGLFPDTQYF.